The clone carrying this TCR beta chain was seen only a few times. The data derive from a study of OX40 agonist ivuxolimab in advanced cancers. Study background: Ivuxolimab is an agonistic anti-OX40 (CD134) antibody, and patients were treated with it. Of mixed ages from 23 to 79 and averaging approximately 60 years, the group was just under 85% male. Partial responses were seen in three patients, one with hepatocellular carcinoma and two with cutaneous melanoma.

Some clones are missing from TCRdb's copy, which holds only in-frame ones; the method was immunoSEQ multiplex PCR. The sample includes 35,000 or so clones, 60% to 85% of them seen just once. The clonotype comes from an adult with an advanced solid tumor such as melanoma, head and neck, liver or kidney cancer. The sequences come from CD4+ or CD8+ T cells sorted from blood, collected in a trial of the OX40 agonist ivuxolimab.

As DNA, the CDR3 is TGTGCCAGCAGCTTACCTAGCGGGGGGGCTGAAGATACGCAGTATTTT. As protein: CASSLPSGGAEDTQYF. The V and J genes are TRBV7-9 and TRBJ2-3; 12 bases are shared with TRBD2. With 2 bases clipped from V and 5 bases from J, the junction kept 5 bases outside the gene matches. The CDR3 consists of 16 residues. The germline V gene has CDR1 SEHNR and CDR2 FQNEAQ (reference sequence).